What follows describes a single TCR beta chain. These data are taken from a study of blood T cell repertoires in COVID-19. On the study more broadly: The origin of the acute and convalescent COVID-19 samples was the United States, Italy and Spain.

The V and J ends lost 7 bases and 8 bases, in that order; junction bases with no gene match: 3. The length of the CDR3 is 11 residues. The germline V gene encodes CDR1 SQVTM and CDR2 ANQGSEA. Study processing details: Reference gene primer amplification gave estimated nucleated cell counts. Clones were read by immunoSEQ multiplex PCR, and TCRdb kept only the in-frame ones, dropping some. V and J calls and clone size come straight from that table; D and trimming were deduced from the DNA. Seen here are approximately 230,000 clones, 82% observed once, and the top ten hold 4% to 6%. The sequence came from a woman aged 80 or over with active or convalescent COVID-19. The material sequenced was peripheral blood. This chain uses TRBV29-1 with TRBJ2-1; 9 bases match TRBD1. As DNA, the CDR3 is TGCAGCGCGGGACAGGGATATGAGCAGTTCTTC. This translates into CSAGQGYEQFF.